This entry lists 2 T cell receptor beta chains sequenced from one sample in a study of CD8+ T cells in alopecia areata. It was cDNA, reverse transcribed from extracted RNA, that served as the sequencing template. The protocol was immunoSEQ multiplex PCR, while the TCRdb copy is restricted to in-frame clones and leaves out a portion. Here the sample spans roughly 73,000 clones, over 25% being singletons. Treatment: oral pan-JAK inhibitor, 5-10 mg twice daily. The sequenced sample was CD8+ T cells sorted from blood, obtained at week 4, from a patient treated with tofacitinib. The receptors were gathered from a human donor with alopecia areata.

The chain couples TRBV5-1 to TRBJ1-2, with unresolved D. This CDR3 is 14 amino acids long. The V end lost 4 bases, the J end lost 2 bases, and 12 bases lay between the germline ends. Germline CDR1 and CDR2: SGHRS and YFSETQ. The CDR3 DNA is TGCGCCAGCAGCCTCGGAATTGTGAACTATGGCTACACCTTC. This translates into CASSLGIVNYGYTF.

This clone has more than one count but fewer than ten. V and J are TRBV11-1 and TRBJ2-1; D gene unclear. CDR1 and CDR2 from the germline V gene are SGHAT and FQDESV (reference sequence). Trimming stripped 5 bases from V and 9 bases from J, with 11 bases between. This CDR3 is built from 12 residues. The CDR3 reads CASSPLGPEQFF. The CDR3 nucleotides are TGTGCCAGCAGCCCCCTAGGGCCTGAGCAGTTCTTC.